A selection of T cell receptor beta chains follows, all from one sample in a study of beta chain features in type 1 diabetes. The assay was immunoSEQ multiplex PCR, and TCRdb's table has in-frame clones only and misses some. The data hold approximately 260,000 clones, with around 21% observed a single time. The source material was naive CD4+ T cells from blood. The receptors come from a woman in her 40s with type 1 diabetes. Both conserved end residues are part of each CDR3. D genes are given only for firm matches. Where a row states a size, it is once, few, many or the class of an expanded clone; other rows omit it.

j_gene: TRBJ2-7
abundance: few
d_gene: -
v_gene: TRBV6-6
CDR3nt: TGTGCCAGCAGTTCTGGAGGGACAGCCAGAGCCTACGAGCAGTACTTC
CDR3aa: CASSSGGTARAYEQYF

j_gene: TRBJ1-5
abundance: few
d_gene: -
v_gene: TRBV30
CDR3nt: TGTGCCTGGAGCGGTCAGGGTTCAGGGGCCCAGCATTTT
CDR3aa: CAWSGQGSGAQHF

j_gene: TRBJ1-1
abundance: few
d_gene: TRBD1
v_gene: TRBV5-4
CDR3nt: TGTGCCAGCAGCCGGGGACAGGAGAACACTGAAGCTTTCTTT
CDR3aa: CASSRGQENTEAFF

j_gene: TRBJ2-1
abundance: -
d_gene: TRBD2
v_gene: TRBV29-1
CDR3nt: TGCAGCGTCACACCGGGACTAGCCTCCAATGAGCAGTTCTTC
CDR3aa: CSVTPGLASNEQFF

j_gene: TRBJ1-5
abundance: few
d_gene: -
v_gene: TRBV7-3
CDR3nt: TGTGCCAGCAGCCAAACGGGGGGTCAGCCCCAGCATTTT
CDR3aa: CASSQTGGQPQHF

j_gene: TRBJ1-5
abundance: -
d_gene: TRBD1
v_gene: TRBV19
CDR3nt: TGTGCCAGTAGTATGACAGGGGGACGGCAGCCCCAGCATTTT
CDR3aa: CASSMTGGRQPQHF

j_gene: TRBJ1-2
abundance: few
d_gene: -
v_gene: TRBV30
CDR3nt: TGTGCCTGGACCCGGGACACCTATAACTATGGCTACACCTTC
CDR3aa: CAWTRDTYNYGYTF

j_gene: TRBJ2-6
abundance: -
d_gene: TRBD1
v_gene: TRBV27
CDR3nt: TGTGCCAGCAGCGGAGGGACAGGGAGATCTGGGGCCAACGTCCTGACTTTC
CDR3aa: CASSGGTGRSGANVLTF

j_gene: TRBJ1-5
abundance: -
d_gene: TRBD1
v_gene: TRBV7-9
CDR3nt: TGTGCCAGCAGCCCAACTCAGGGGGATCAGCCCCAGCATTTT
CDR3aa: CASSPTQGDQPQHF

j_gene: TRBJ2-2
abundance: few
d_gene: TRBD2
v_gene: TRBV5-1
CDR3nt: TGCGCCAGCAGCTTGGCTAGCGGGAGGACCGGGGAGCTGTTTTTT
CDR3aa: CASSLASGRTGELFF

j_gene: TRBJ1-2
abundance: -
d_gene: -
v_gene: TRBV20-1
CDR3nt: TGCAGTGCTGAAGGAGTCTATGGCTACACCTTC
CDR3aa: CSAEGVYGYTF

j_gene: TRBJ1-2
abundance: few
d_gene: -
v_gene: TRBV4-3
CDR3nt: TGCGCCAGCAGCCAAGACAGGGTCTCTTCGGGCTACACCTTC
CDR3aa: CASSQDRVSSGYTF

j_gene: TRBJ1-2
abundance: -
d_gene: -
v_gene: TRBV29-1
CDR3nt: TGCAGCGTTGAGGCAGGAAACTATGGCTACACCTTC
CDR3aa: CSVEAGNYGYTF

j_gene: TRBJ1-1
abundance: few
d_gene: -
v_gene: TRBV7-2
CDR3nt: TGTGCCAGCAGCTCGACAGGTTTGAACACTGAAGCTTTCTTT
CDR3aa: CASSSTGLNTEAFF

j_gene: TRBJ2-3
abundance: -
d_gene: TRBD2
v_gene: TRBV5-1
CDR3nt: TGCGCCAGCAGCGGTGCGGGGGGAGATACGCAGTATTTT
CDR3aa: CASSGAGGDTQYF